What follows are 13 T cell receptor beta chains derived from one specimen sequenced in a study of identical twins (dated by TCRdb to 2015 to 2016). The library came from 5' RACE. Data came from an Illumina HiSeq 2000. TCRdb itself trimmed the public reads at Q25 with fastp, ran MiXCR and retained productive beta chains. Identical CDR3 proteins give one entry, which carries the most common genes and DNA. The sample table holds 310,000 or so distinct CDR3 sequences, of which approximately 8% were seen once. The ten largest clones capture more than 2% of the sample. This sample also belongs to another study, concerning yellow fever vaccine responses in identical twins.

Sequencing input: memory (CD45RO+) T cells sorted from blood. Read against the paper, the sample's cell subset or site label means: CD45RO+ enriched T cells. These receptors all stem from a woman aged 18-35 years in good health.

The table lists this clonotype with many counts. The chain has TRBV7-9 and TRBJ2-5; no definite D call. Trimming pared 0 bases from V and 2 bases from J, leaving 7 bases between. The length of the CDR3 is 14 residues. CDR1 is SEHNR and CDR2 is FQNEAQ in the germline V gene (reference sequence). The CDR3 DNA reads TGTGCCAGCAGCTTAGCGCAGGTACAAGAGACCCAGTACTTC. Translating it yields CASSLAQVQETQYF.

This clonotype was detected many times. The chain joins TRBV7-2 to TRBJ2-5; TRBD2 is a possible D gene (5 bases). This CDR3 has 15 amino acids. Trimming removed 0 bases at V and 3 bases at J, with 11 bases between. CDR1 is SGHTA and CDR2 is FQGNSA in the germline V gene. In nucleotides, the CDR3 is TGTGCCAGCAGCTTAGCGTCACTAGGGAAAGAGACCCAGTACTTC. Encoded protein: CASSLASLGKETQYF.

V and J are TRBV14 and TRBJ1-5, with unresolved D. Per the germline V gene, CDR1 is SGHDN and CDR2 is FVKESK. The CDR3 has 14 residues. V gave up 1 base and J gave up 1 base, with 5 bases separating them. CDR3: CASSQAWSNQPQHF. The CDR3 bases are TGTGCCAGCAGCCAAGCATGGAGCAATCAGCCCCAGCATTTT.

The chain uses TRBV10-3 and TRBJ2-3, with TRBD2 identical over 9 bases. The V and J ends lost 4 bases and 3 bases, in that order; junction bases with no gene match: 11. Germline V gives CDR1 ENHRY, CDR2 SYGVKD. This CDR3 comprises 17 residues. The CDR3 nucleotides are TGTGCCATCAGTGCGGTAAGGCTTAGCGGGAGTACAGATACGCAGTATTTT. Translated, it gives CAISAVRLSGSTDTQYF.

This clonotype has only a few counts. The V gene is TRBV6-2 or TRBV6-3, the J gene TRBJ2-7; 8 nucleotides line up with TRBD2. The CDR3 covers 15 residues. CDR1 and CDR2 (germline): MNHEY, SVGEGT. V lost 3 bases to trimming and J lost 3 bases; unmatched junction nucleotides: 7. CDR3 in amino acids: CASSYWREAVYEQYF. CDR3 DNA sequence: TGTGCCAGCAGTTATTGGCGGGAGGCCGTCTACGAGCAGTACTTC.

This CDR3 reads CASSVSGSGEKLFF. DNA for the CDR3: TGTGCCAGCAGCGTATCAGGGTCAGGGGAAAAACTGTTTTTT. The chain uses TRBV9 and TRBJ1-4, with D possibly being TRBD1 (5 bases). The CDR3 is made up of 14 amino acids. Germline V lookup: CDR1 SGDLS, CDR2 YYNGEE. V was pared by 1 base and J by 8 bases, with 12 bases between.

This clonotype has just a few counts. This chain connects TRBV5-1 to TRBJ1-1; D gene unclear. The germline CDR1 and CDR2 sequences are SGHRS and YFSETQ. This CDR3 has 14 residues. Trimming removed 3 bases from V and 9 bases from J, with 18 bases in between. CDR3 sequence (DNA): TGCGCCAGCAGCTCGTCCGGGGAGACTAAGAAAGCTTTCTTT. It specifies CASSSSGETKKAFF.

V gene TRBV20-1 combines with J gene TRBJ1-5; the match to TRBD1 covers 8 bases. Germline-derived CDR1 and CDR2 are DFQATT and SNEGSKA (reference sequence). CDR3 size: 15 residues. V shed 6 bases and J 1 base; nucleotides not matched to a gene: 8. The CDR3 sequence is CSAQRDRGSNQPQHF. CDR3 bases: TGCAGTGCCCAGCGCGACAGGGGCAGCAATCAGCCCCAGCATTTT.

This sequence joins TRBV4-1 and TRBJ2-1, with 9 positions matching TRBD2. V dropped 3 bases and J dropped 7; count of bases not matched to a gene: 10. CDR3 size: 16 residues. The germline gives CDR1 MGHRA, CDR2 YSYEKL. Here the CDR3 DNA reads TGCGCCAGCAGCCATAATTTGGCGGGAGGGCCGAATGAGCAGTTCTTC. Protein product: CASSHNLAGGPNEQFF.

This clonotype was detected a few times. The J gene is TRBJ2-5, the V gene TRBV7-8; 8 positions match TRBD1. Germline values: CDR1 SGHVS, CDR2 FQNEAQ. There are 13 residues in the CDR3. The ends lost 4 bases at V and 4 bases at J; junction bases unmatched: 2. The CDR3 is CASSSGQGETQYF. CDR3 DNA: TGTGCCAGCAGCTCCGGACAGGGAGAGACCCAGTACTTC.

This clonotype was detected a few times. The chain employs TRBV6-4 and TRBJ2-2, with D unresolved. The V gene lost 3 bases and the J gene lost 1 base, with 9 bases spanning the gap. This CDR3 has 15 residues. CDR1 is MRHNA and CDR2 is SNTAGT in the germline V gene. CDR3 sequence (DNA): TGTGCCAGCAGTGATCGTCCGGGGAACACCGGGGAGCTGTTTTTT. As protein: CASSDRPGNTGELFF.

In this sample, this clonotype turned up many times. The rearrangement joins TRBV5-1 to TRBJ2-1; 10 bases are shared with TRBD2. CDR1 is SGHRS, CDR2 YFSETQ, per germline. The V and J ends lost 4 bases and 4 bases, in that order; junction bases with no gene match: 8. This CDR3 is 16 amino acids long. In DNA, the CDR3 is TGCGCCAGCAGCCCAACCACGACTAGCGGGTACAATGAGCAGTTCTTC. It translates to CASSPTTTSGYNEQFF.

The chain is built from TRBV6-1 and TRBJ2-1; D might be TRBD2 (5 bases). This CDR3 has 12 residues. V was cut by 6 bases and J by 7 bases, with 10 bases left in between. The germline V gene has CDR1 MNHNS and CDR2 SASEGT. The CDR3, as DNA: TGTGCCAGCAGGGCGCGAGGGAATGAGCAGTTCTTC. This gives the protein CASRARGNEQFF.